These 3 T cell receptor beta chains were all obtained from the same sample, sequenced in a study of cytomegalovirus exposure and HLA in healthy donors. Sequencing used immunoSEQ multiplex PCR; TCRdb keeps in-frame clones, though not all of them. The table includes around 150,000 clones, roughly 90% detected once. Input material: PBMCs. These receptors were collected from a woman younger than 45 in good health and CMV-seronegative.

The chain employs TRBV6-5 and TRBJ1-2, with a tentative D call TRBD1 (5 bases). There are 14 residues in the CDR3. Germline CDR1 is MNHEY and CDR2 is SVGAGI. V lost 2 bases, J lost 7 bases, and 14 bases lay in between. The CDR3 loop is CASSYLRGEGGYTF. The CDR3 DNA is TGTGCCAGCAGTTACCTTAGAGGGGAGGGTGGCTACACCTTC.

The sample holds one count of this clone. The gene calls are TRBV5-6 and TRBJ2-1, with 14 bases aligning to TRBD2. V lost 4 bases and J lost 3; bases outside the gene matches: 6. The CDR3 sequence is 17 residues long. Germline V CDR1 and CDR2: SGHDT, YYEEEE. CDR3 sequence reads: CASSGLAGGRYYNEQFF. In DNA form, the CDR3 reads TGTGCCAGCAGCGGACTAGCGGGGGGAAGATACTACAATGAGCAGTTCTTC.

The CDR3 spells CASSKQAQTGLIQETQYF. The CDR3, as DNA: TGTGCCAGCAGTAAGCAGGCCCAGACAGGGCTGATCCAAGAGACCCAGTACTTC. The chain links TRBV28 to TRBJ2-5; 7 bases match TRBD1. V trimming: 5 bases; J trimming: 1 base; junction bases outside the gene matches: 16. Germline lookup yields CDR1 MDHEN and CDR2 SYDVKM. The CDR3 has 18 amino acids. The full variable domain, with the rest looked up from reference TRBV28 and TRBJ2-5, is DVKVTQSSRYLVKRTGEKVFLECVQDMDHENMFWYRQDPGLGLRLIYFSYDVKMKEKGDIPEGYSVSREKKERFSLILESASTNQTSMYLCASSKQAQTGLIQETQYFGPGTRLLVL.